Below are 32 T cell receptor beta chains sequenced from a single sample in a study of CD8 T cells in ankylosing spondylitis. TCRdb re-called the 5' RACE reads with MiXCR, one entry per CDR3 protein. The sample lists under 200,000 distinct CDR3 sequences, 11% occurring once. Sequencing input: blood, either unsorted or a sorted T cell fraction (not recorded which). The source of these receptors is a male donor with ankylosing spondylitis or in good health (not recorded which).

This clonotype occurred many times. The V call is TRBV7-9, the J call TRBJ2-3; TRBD2 matches 11 bases. Trimming took 3 bases from V and 4 from J; bases not matched to a gene: 6. From germline, CDR1 is SEHNR and CDR2 FQNEAQ (reference sequence). The CDR3 sequence is 16 residues long. In DNA, the CDR3 is TGTGCCAGCAGCTTCCAGTCTAGCGGGGGGTCAGATACGCAGTATTTT. Translation gives CASSFQSSGGSDTQYF.

This clonotype was seen repeatedly, ten times or more. V is TRBV11-2 and J is TRBJ2-3; 11 bases line up with TRBD2. Losses at the gene ends were 3 bases for V and 4 bases for J; bases not matched to a gene: 3. CDR1 and CDR2 (germline): SGHAT, FQNNGV. The CDR3 loop spans 15 amino acids. The CDR3 DNA reads as TGTGCCAGCAGCTTTACTAGCGGGAGTGCAGATACGCAGTATTTT. It specifies CASSFTSGSADTQYF. The complete variable domain, with remaining parts taken from reference TRBV11-2 and TRBJ2-3, reads EAGVAQSPRYKIIEKRQSVAFWCNPISGHATLYWYQQILGQGPKLLIQFQNNGVVDDSQLPKDRFSAERLKGVDSTLKIQPAKLEDSAVYLCASSFTSGSADTQYFGPGTRLTVL.

The gene calls are TRBV6-5 and TRBJ1-2, with 10 nucleotides matching TRBD1. The CDR3 has 15 residues. V lost 4 bases, J lost 2 bases, and 4 bases stayed unmatched. CDR1 is MNHEY, CDR2 SVGAGI, per germline. The DNA for the CDR3 is TGTGCCAGCAGTTCCCTGACAGGGGGCAACTATGGCTACACCTTC. Translating gives CASSSLTGGNYGYTF.

Only a few counts were recorded for this clonotype. The chain links TRBV4-1 to TRBJ1-4, with D perhaps matching TRBD1 (6 bases). The germline CDR1 and CDR2 sequences are MGHRA and YSYEKL. Trimming removed 4 bases at V and 3 bases at J, with 12 bases between. This CDR3 comprises 15 residues. The CDR3 DNA reads as TGCGCCAGCAGCCGGGACAAGGCCCCTAATGAAAAACTGTTTTTT. Translating it yields CASSRDKAPNEKLFF.

DNA of the CDR3: TGCGCCAGCAGCTTGGACAGCGAATTAGCTGTAGATACGCAGTATTTT. Translated: CASSLDSELAVDTQYF. The V and J genes are TRBV5-1 and TRBJ2-3; D is unresolved. Looked up from germline, CDR1 is SGHRS and CDR2 is YFSETQ. Trimming removed 0 bases from V and 5 bases from J, with 16 bases in between. CDR3 size: 16 residues.

J is TRBJ2-3 and V is TRBV6-2 or TRBV6-3; no clear D gene. The CDR3 consists of 16 residues. Trimming pared 0 bases from V and 1 base from J, leaving 11 bases between. Germline lookup yields CDR1 MNHEY and CDR2 SVGEGT. The CDR3 DNA is TGTGCCAGCAGTTACTCTCACTCCGAGGGCACAGATACGCAGTATTTT. It yields the protein CASSYSHSEGTDTQYF.

This clonotype appeared a few times. The rearrangement uses TRBV29-1 and TRBJ1-3; no clear D gene. The V gene's germline CDR1 is SQVTM and CDR2 ANQGSEA. V lost 4 bases to trimming and J lost 4 bases, with 8 bases between them. The CDR3 runs 12 residues. The CDR3 sequence is CSVVYTGNTIYF. CDR3 sequence (DNA): TGCAGCGTTGTGTACACCGGAAACACCATATATTTT.

The chain couples TRBV6-5 to TRBJ2-7, with D tentatively TRBD2 (5 bases). CDR1 MNHEY and CDR2 SVGAGI come from the germline V gene. The CDR3 has 13 residues. Trimming cost V 2 bases and J 3 bases, with 8 bases left between them. This CDR3 is CASSYPGDYEQYF. The CDR3 DNA reads as TGTGCCAGCAGTTACCCCGGGGACTACGAGCAGTACTTC.

This clonotype was detected ten times or more. The rearrangement links TRBV5-6 to TRBJ1-5, with TRBD1 matching 7 bases. The CDR3 runs to 15 residues. The V gene's germline CDR1 is SGHDT and CDR2 YYEEEE. The J segment lost 7 bases and the V segment lost 4 bases, leaving 11 bases of the junction unmatched. CDR3 nucleotide sequence: TGTGCCAGCAGCCTGGGACAGCTCCCCCTGCAGCCCCAGCATTTT. It encodes CASSLGQLPLQPQHF.

At least ten counts were recorded for this clonotype. The chain recombines TRBV4-1 with TRBJ2-7; 11 positions match TRBD2. The CDR3 sequence is 17 residues long. CDR1 is MGHRA and CDR2 is YSYEKL in the germline V gene. The V gene end was trimmed by 2 bases and the J gene end by 5 bases; junction bases not matched to a gene: 11. CDR3 sequence: CASSQQEILAGDHEQYF. The CDR3 nucleotides are TGCGCCAGCAGCCAACAAGAAATACTAGCGGGAGACCACGAGCAGTACTTC.

This clonotype has a count of ten or more. The J gene is TRBJ2-2, the V gene TRBV6-5; 11 bases agree with TRBD2. The germline V gene encodes CDR1 MNHEY and CDR2 SVGAGI. This CDR3 contains 17 residues. Trimming cost V 0 bases and J 4 bases; bases outside gene matches: 4. CDR3 DNA: TGTGCCAGCAGTTACTCGTTTAGCGGGGGGGCCACCGGGGAGCTGTTTTTT. Translated: CASSYSFSGGATGELFF.

This clonotype was recorded many times. The chain links TRBV5-8 to TRBJ2-7; the D gene is possibly TRBD2 (6 bases). V was trimmed by 9 bases and J by 4 bases, leaving 17 bases between them. CDR1 is SGHTS and CDR2 is YDEGEE in the germline V gene. This CDR3 region has 13 residues. The CDR3 nucleotides read TGTGCCACCTCCCCGGACTATAATTACGAGCAGTACTTC. It yields the protein CATSPDYNYEQYF.

This clonotype was recorded many times. The genes are TRBV5-1 and TRBJ2-7, with 7 bases lining up with TRBD2. Germline V lookup: CDR1 SGHRS, CDR2 YFSETQ. V gave up 0 bases and J gave up 2 bases; unmatched junction bases: 2. The CDR3 contains 14 residues. The CDR3, as DNA: TGCGCCAGCAGCTTGGGGGAGGGGACCTACGAGCAGTACTTC. Protein sequence: CASSLGEGTYEQYF.

Notes on this clonotype: A clone one base away is much larger, so this may be a read error. CDR3 bases: TGTGCCAGCAGCGTCACCGGGGGGAACACCAGGGAGCTGTTTTTT. This gives the protein CASSVTGGNTRELFF. The chain has TRBV9 and TRBJ2-2; 7 bases are shared with TRBD2. From germline, CDR1 is SGDLS and CDR2 YYNGEE. The CDR3 extends over 15 amino acids.

This clonotype was seen many times. This chain's CDR3 is CASSFDRRAGYTF. CDR3 nucleotides: TGTGCCAGCAGTTTTGACAGAAGGGCTGGCTACACCTTC. J is TRBJ1-2 and V is TRBV12-3 or TRBV12-4; possible D gene TRBD1, 5 bases. This CDR3 comprises 13 residues. The germline V and J ends were trimmed by 3 bases and 7 bases, with 12 bases remaining between them.

This chain joins TRBV7-2 and TRBJ2-2; D not certain. Looked up from germline, CDR1 is SGHTA and CDR2 is FQGNSA. The CDR3 covers 16 residues. V was trimmed by 2 bases and J by 0 bases, leaving 10 bases between them. CDR3 sequence reads: CASSLIPGANTGELFF. CDR3 DNA: TGTGCCAGCAGCTTAATTCCAGGCGCGAACACCGGGGAGCTGTTTTTT.

This clonotype was seen at least ten times. The chain combines TRBV5-8 with TRBJ2-1; the match to TRBD1 covers 11 bases. CDR1 is SGHTS, CDR2 YDEGEE, per germline. CDR3 length equals 16 residues. V dropped 1 base and J dropped 8; count of bases not matched to a gene: 8. The CDR3 nucleotides are TGTGCCAGCAGCTTGACCGGGACAGGGGGTATTTATGAGCAGTTCTTC. It translates to CASSLTGTGGIYEQFF.

There are many counts of this clonotype. As DNA, the CDR3 is TGTGCCAGCAGCTGGACAGGGGAACATGGCTACACCTTC. This translates into CASSWTGEHGYTF. This chain links TRBV5-6 with TRBJ1-2; 9 bases agree with TRBD1. The CDR3 contains 13 residues. Germline loops: CDR1 SGHDT, CDR2 YYEEEE. J was trimmed by 6 bases and V by 3 bases; bases with no gene match: 3. Full variable domain (remainder filled in from reference TRBV5-6 and TRBJ1-2): DAGVTQSPTHLIKTRGQQVTLRCSPKSGHDTVSWYQQALGQGPQFIFQYYEEEERQRGNFPDRFSGHQFPNYSSELNVNALLLGDSALYLCASSWTGEHGYTFGSGTRLTVV.

This clonotype was detected a few times. The chain uses TRBV3-1 and TRBJ1-2, with 11 bases matching TRBD1. The CDR3 runs 17 residues. Trimming at V came to 4 bases and at J to 6 bases, leaving 13 bases not matched to a gene. Germline assignment: CDR1 LGHDT and CDR2 YNNKEL (reference sequence). For the CDR3, the DNA is TGTGCCAGCAGCCGACAAGGGGGACAGGGGGAGGAGGATGGCTACACCTTC. Translation: CASSRQGGQGEEDGYTF.

The chain employs TRBV7-2 and TRBJ2-5; possibly TRBD1 for D (6 bases). The CDR3 length is 17 residues. Trimming removed 3 bases from V and 4 bases from J, with 21 bases in between. CDR1 is SGHTA and CDR2 is FQGNSA in the germline V gene. The CDR3 DNA is TGTGCCAGCAGCTTTCAGGACAGTTTCACAGGTCGAGAGACCCAGTACTTC. Amino acid sequence: CASSFQDSFTGRETQYF.

There are many counts of this clonotype. The V call is TRBV3-1, the J call TRBJ2-7; D unclear. Per germline, CDR1 LGHDT and CDR2 YNNKEL (reference sequence). This CDR3 spans 12 amino acids. V was pared by 1 base and J by 5 bases, with 6 bases between. The CDR3 DNA reads TGTGCCAGCAGCCAAGTTGAAGACGAGCAGTACTTC. Its translation is CASSQVEDEQYF.

This clonotype was found a few times. This rearrangement joins TRBV7-8 to TRBJ2-3; D is uncertain. Germline values: CDR1 SGHVS, CDR2 FQNEAQ. CDR3 length: 12 amino acids. Trimming took off 6 bases at V and 6 bases at J, with 10 bases between the two ends. CDR3 in DNA: TGTGCCAGCAGAATGGTGGGCGATACGCAGTATTTT. This sequence encodes CASRMVGDTQYF. Variable domain in full (rest from reference TRBV7-8 and TRBJ2-3): GAGVSQSPRYKVAKRGQDVALRCDPISGHVSLFWYQQALGQGPEFLTYFQNEAQLDKSGLPSDRFFAERPEGSVSTLKIQRTQQEDSAVYLCASRMVGDTQYFGPGTRLTVL.

This clonotype was seen repeatedly, ten times or more. V gene TRBV6-5 combines with J gene TRBJ1-5; D uncertain. CDR1 is MNHEY and CDR2 is SVGAGI in the germline V gene. With 6 bases removed from V and 6 bases from J, the gap between germline ends came to 9 bases. This CDR3 comprises 12 residues. CDR3 sequence: CASSGAGQPQHF. CDR3 in DNA: TGTGCCAGCAGCGGAGCGGGTCAGCCCCAGCATTTT.

This clonotype was picked up many times. As DNA, the CDR3 is TGTGCCAGCAGCTTCGCTAACAGGATCCCCAATGAGCAGTTCTTC. This sequence encodes CASSFANRIPNEQFF. This rearrangement joins TRBV7-2 to TRBJ2-1; the D gene is possibly TRBD1 (5 bases). The germline V gene encodes CDR1 SGHTA and CDR2 FQGNSA. The V end was cut by 3 bases, the J end by 6 bases, with 15 bases between. This CDR3 is 15 amino acids long.

This chain connects TRBV7-2 to TRBJ1-2, with 7 bases matching TRBD1. V lost 5 bases and J lost 4; bases outside the gene matches: 7. The CDR3 extends over 14 amino acids. Germline V lookup: CDR1 SGHTA, CDR2 FQGNSA. The CDR3 DNA sequence: TGTGCCAGCAGCCCGAACAGGGGTGTCTATGGCTACACCTTC. It specifies CASSPNRGVYGYTF. Using reference TRBV7-2 and TRBJ1-2 for the parts outside the CDR3, the full variable domain is GAGVSQSPSNKVTEKGKDVELRCDPISGHTALYWYRQSLGQGLEFLIYFQGNSAPDKSGLPSDRFSAERTGGSVSTLTIQRTQQEDSAVYLCASSPNRGVYGYTFGSGTRLTVV.

This clonotype was observed at least ten times. This chain uses TRBV25-1 with TRBJ2-5, with TRBD2 matching 11 bases. CDR1 is MGHDK, CDR2 SYGVNS, per germline. The CDR3 runs 16 residues. After removal of 1 base from V and 3 bases from J, the junction contained 4 bases not matched to a gene. CDR3 sequence reads: CASSEFKGLAEETQYF. The CDR3 DNA is TGTGCCAGCAGTGAATTTAAGGGACTAGCGGAAGAGACCCAGTACTTC. The complete variable domain, with remaining parts taken from reference TRBV25-1 and TRBJ2-5, reads EADIYQTPRYLVIGTGKKITLECSQTMGHDKMYWYQQDPGMELHLIHYSYGVNSTEKGDLSSESTVSRIRTEHFPLTLESARPSHTSQYLCASSEFKGLAEETQYFGPGTRLLVL.

This clonotype was picked up many times. The gene calls are TRBV5-1 and TRBJ2-2; no firm D call. The germline V and J ends were trimmed by 0 bases and 4 bases, with 4 bases remaining between them. The V gene's germline CDR1 is SGHRS and CDR2 YFSETQ. The length of the CDR3 is 13 residues. The CDR3 bases are TGCGCCAGCAGCTTGGTTGGCACCGGGGAGCTGTTTTTT. Residues: CASSLVGTGELFF.

The rearrangement links TRBV11-1 to TRBJ1-3, with D perhaps TRBD1 (5 bases). V was clipped by 6 bases and J by 1 base, with 10 bases between them. The CDR3 extends over 14 amino acids. Germline CDR1 and CDR2: SGHAT and FQDESV (reference sequence). The CDR3 DNA sequence: TGTGCCAGCAGACATCGACAGTCTGGAAACACCATATATTTT. Residues: CASRHRQSGNTIYF.

The chain joins TRBV20-1 to TRBJ2-1, with 12 positions matching TRBD2. CDR1 DFQATT and CDR2 SNEGSKA come from the germline V gene (reference sequence). The CDR3 is made up of 14 amino acids. The ends lost 6 bases at V and 9 bases at J; junction bases unmatched: 9. CDR3 nucleotide sequence: TGCAGTGCGAGTAGGCCTAGCGGGAGGGCTGAGCAGTTCTTC. This sequence encodes CSASRPSGRAEQFF.

The CDR3 spells CASSLPSGRAFSGELFF. As DNA, the CDR3 is TGCGCCAGCAGCTTACCTAGCGGGAGGGCCTTTAGCGGGGAGCTGTTTTTT. The chain employs TRBV5-1 and TRBJ2-2, with 12 bases that match TRBD2. Germline V CDR1 and CDR2: SGHRS, YFSETQ. V dropped 2 bases and J dropped 7; count of bases not matched to a gene: 9. This CDR3 has 17 residues. The full variable domain, in which reference TRBV5-1 and TRBJ2-2 provide the parts outside the CDR3, is KAGVTQTPRYLIKTRGQQVTLSCSPISGHRSVSWYQQTPGQGLQFLFEYFSETQRNKGNFPGRFSGRQFSNSRSEMNVSTLELGDSALYLCASSLPSGRAFSGELFFGEGSRLTVL.

This chain links TRBV7-2 with TRBJ2-1; D uncertain. The CDR3 totals 16 residues. Looked up from germline, CDR1 is SGHTA and CDR2 is FQGNSA. The V end lost 5 bases, the J end lost 2 bases, and 16 bases lay between the germline ends. The CDR3 DNA is TGTGCCAGCAGCCCCCAGGCGCGTTCAACCTACAATGAGCAGTTCTTC. Amino acid sequence: CASSPQARSTYNEQFF.

This clonotype was seen at least ten times. The chain carries TRBV20-1 and TRBJ2-1; 8 nucleotides align to TRBD2. Germline trimming cut 2 bases from V and 3 bases from J; bases unmatched to any gene: 6. The CDR3 totals 15 residues. Germline V CDR1 and CDR2: DFQATT, SNEGSKA (reference sequence). CDR3 amino acids: CSARLLAVGYNEQFF. The CDR3 DNA reads as TGCAGTGCTAGATTACTAGCGGTCGGCTACAATGAGCAGTTCTTC.